In its sample, the clone carrying this T cell receptor beta chain was seen a few times. Source study methods: Estimation of nucleated cell counts relied on the amplification of reference gene primers. TCRdb's table, derived via immunoSEQ multiplex PCR, lists solely in-frame clones and lacks some. V and J calls and clone size follow that table, whereas D and trimming were derived from the DNA. The table has a few hundred thousand clones, around 86% seen once. These data belong to a study of blood T cell repertoires in COVID-19. Study information: The United States, Italy and Spain supplied acute and convalescent COVID-19 samples.

The receptor's source is a woman between 50 and 59 years old who had recovered from COVID-19. The sample taken for sequencing was PBMCs or T cells enriched from blood (not recorded which).

CDR3 protein: CASSPRLNTEAFF. The CDR3 nucleotides read TGCGCCAGCAGCCCGCGATTGAACACTGAAGCTTTCTTT. The V and J genes are TRBV5-1 and TRBJ1-1; D ambiguous. Trimming removed 4 bases from V and 0 bases from J, with 7 bases in between. Germline V CDR1 and CDR2: SGHRS, YFSETQ. CDR3 size: 13 residues.